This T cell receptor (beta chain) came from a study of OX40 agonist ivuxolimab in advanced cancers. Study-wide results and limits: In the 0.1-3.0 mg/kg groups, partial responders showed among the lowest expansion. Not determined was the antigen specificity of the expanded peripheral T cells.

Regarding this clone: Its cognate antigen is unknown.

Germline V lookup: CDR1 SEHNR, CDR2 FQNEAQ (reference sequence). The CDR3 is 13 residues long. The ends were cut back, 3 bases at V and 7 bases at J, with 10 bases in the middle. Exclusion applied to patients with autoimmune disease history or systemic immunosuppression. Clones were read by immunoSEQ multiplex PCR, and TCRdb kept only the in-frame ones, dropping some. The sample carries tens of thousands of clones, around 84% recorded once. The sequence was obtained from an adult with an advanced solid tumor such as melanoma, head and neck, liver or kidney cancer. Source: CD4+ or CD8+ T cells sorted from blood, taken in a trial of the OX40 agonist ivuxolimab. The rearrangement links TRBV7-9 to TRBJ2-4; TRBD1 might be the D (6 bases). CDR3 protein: CASSLGRGNIQYF. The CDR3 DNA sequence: TGTGCCAGCAGCTTGGGCAGGGGTAACATTCAGTACTTC. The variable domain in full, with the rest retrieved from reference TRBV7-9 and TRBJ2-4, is DTGVSQNPRHKITKRGQNVTFRCDPISEHNRLYWYRQTLGQGPEFLTYFQNEAQLEKSRLLSDRFSAERPKGSFSTLEIQRTEQGDSAMYLCASSLGRGNIQYFGAGTRLSVL.